A single sample gave rise to the 16 T cell receptor beta chains below, sequenced in a study of breast tumors, draining lymph nodes, adjacent tissues. TCRdb reanalysed the multiplex PCR reads using MiXCR and keeps one entry per CDR3 protein. The sample holds over 60,000 distinct CDR3 sequences, less than 45% seen once. The specimen sequenced was breast tumor tissue. The receptors were sampled from a female donor with breast cancer. Some clones in this sample may be carry-over from other donors' samples.

This clonotype is medium-sized in the sample. The chain couples TRBV20-1 to TRBJ2-7; 10 positions agree with TRBD2. The trim removed 3 bases at V and 6 bases at J, leaving 8 bases unmatched. The CDR3 is made up of 14 amino acids. Germline V CDR1 and CDR2: DFQATT, SNEGSKA (reference sequence). The CDR3 is CSARRSGGKSEQYF. The CDR3 region has the DNA TGCAGTGCTAGGCGTAGCGGGGGGAAGAGCGAGCAGTACTTC.

This clonotype was observed a handful of times. Possible read error: a much larger clone is one base away. The chain combines TRBV6-1 with TRBJ2-5, with 7 bases matching TRBD1. The V gene's germline CDR1 is MNHNS and CDR2 SASEGT. The junction had 10 bases not matched to a gene; V was cut back by 5 bases and J by 4 bases. The CDR3 has 15 residues. The CDR3 sequence: CASSHSTGSGETQYF. The DNA for the CDR3 is TGTGCCAGCAGTCACTCGACAGGGTCAGGAGAGACCCAGTACTTC.

V and J are TRBV7-9 and TRBJ1-4, with D possibly TRBD1 on 5 matching bases. V gave up 5 bases and J gave up 3 bases, with 13 bases separating them. This CDR3 is built from 15 residues. Germline loops: CDR1 SEHNR, CDR2 FQNEAQ (reference sequence). CDR3 amino acids: CASSGTGRANEKLFF. The CDR3 region has the DNA TGTGCCAGCAGCGGAACAGGTCGAGCTAATGAAAAACTGTTTTTT.

The genes are TRBV7-3 and TRBJ2-5; 8 nucleotides match TRBD1. Germline-derived CDR1 and CDR2 are SGHTA and FQGTGA. The J segment lost 3 bases and the V segment lost 5 bases, leaving 14 bases of the junction unmatched. The length of the CDR3 is 17 residues. In DNA form, the CDR3 reads TGTGCCAGCAGCCGAAGCCCACCCGGGACAGGCGAAGAGACCCAGTACTTC. It translates to CASSRSPPGTGEETQYF.

This clonotype was seen at least ten times. The rearrangement links TRBV19 to TRBJ1-2; the D gene is possibly TRBD1 (6 bases). The germline V and J ends were trimmed by 6 bases and 4 bases, with 18 bases remaining between them. Germline V gene data show CDR1 as LNHDA and CDR2 as SQIVND (reference sequence). There are 15 residues in the CDR3. The CDR3 DNA sequence: TGTGCCAGTAGGATGTGGGGGGCAGGTCGCTATGGCTACACCTTC. This codes for CASRMWGAGRYGYTF.

The chain has TRBV2 and TRBJ2-3; D ambiguous. The CDR3 has 14 residues. CDR1 and CDR2 from the germline V gene are SNHLY and FYNNEI. The V gene lost 2 bases and the J gene lost 1 base, with 7 bases spanning the gap. This CDR3 reads CASSETVGTDTQYF. The CDR3 DNA follows: TGTGCCAGCAGTGAAACGGTAGGCACAGATACGCAGTATTTT.

This clonotype came up many times. The J gene is TRBJ1-5, the V gene TRBV2; D possibly corresponds to TRBD1 (6 bases). This CDR3 spans 14 amino acids. CDR1 is SNHLY and CDR2 is FYNNEI in the germline V gene. V dropped 3 bases and J dropped 5 bases, with 11 bases sitting between them. CDR3 region: CASSDVGAHQPQHF. DNA of the CDR3: TGTGCCAGCAGTGACGTGGGGGCCCATCAGCCCCAGCATTTT.

With regard to this clonotype: It is unclear where the CDR3 begins or ends on the DNA, so no DNA is shown, and the CDR3 is as TCRdb lists it. This chain uses TRBV7-9 with TRBJ2-5; the D call in the table, TRBD2, was not verified against the DNA. CDR1 and CDR2 (germline): SEHNR, FQNEAQ (reference sequence). The CDR3 has 22 residues if both end residues are counted. This chain's CDR3 is CASSSREGSWEKLFFGSGTQYF.

The V gene is TRBV25-1, the J gene TRBJ2-1; TRBD2 agrees at 13 bases. The V and J ends lost 4 bases and 0 bases, in that order; junction bases with no gene match: 9. In germline, CDR1 is MGHDK, CDR2 SYGVNS. The CDR3 contains 19 residues. In DNA, the CDR3 is TGTGCCAGCAGTGCTTATTCATGGACTAGCGGGAGCTCCTACAATGAGCAGTTCTTC. This gives the protein CASSAYSWTSGSSYNEQFF.

The genes are TRBV24-1 and TRBJ1-4, with D hard to call. Deletions cut 9 bases from V and 8 bases from J, with 21 bases between. Germline V CDR1 and CDR2: KGHDR, SFDVKD. The CDR3 has 15 amino acids. CDR3 sequence: CATPTRAFTSEKLFF. Here the CDR3 DNA reads TGTGCCACCCCGACTCGGGCCTTCACCTCCGAAAAACTGTTTTTT.

V and J are TRBV9 and TRBJ2-2, with 7 positions matching TRBD1. With V trimmed by 5 bases and J by 4 bases, 11 bases remained unmatched. Germline loops: CDR1 SGDLS, CDR2 YYNGEE. The CDR3 contains 16 residues. CDR3 DNA sequence: TGTGCCAGCAGACAACAGGGGTTAACTAGCACCGGGGAGCTGTTTTTT. Protein sequence: CASRQQGLTSTGELFF.

The rearrangement joins TRBV10-3 to TRBJ1-1; D gene uncertain. The CDR3 loop spans 13 amino acids. The germline V gene encodes CDR1 ENHRY and CDR2 SYGVKD. V dropped 10 bases and J dropped 5 bases, with 17 bases sitting between them. In nucleotides, the CDR3 is TGTGCCAGCACCAAGGGCCATAATACTGAAGCTTTCTTT. It is translated as CASTKGHNTEAFF.

This clonotype was recorded at least ten times. V usage is TRBV7-3 and J usage is TRBJ2-2; no clear D. CDR3 length equals 16 residues. V gave up 6 bases and J gave up 1 base, with 15 bases separating them. Germline V gives CDR1 SGHTA, CDR2 FQGTGA. CDR3 DNA: TGTGCCAGCAGTCAACACCACCCCCAGAACACCGGGGAGCTGTTTTTT. It specifies CASSQHHPQNTGELFF.

In this sample, this clonotype turned up many times. A much larger clone is a single base away; this may be a read error. The rearrangement joins TRBV20-1 to TRBJ2-5; D may be TRBD2 (5 bases). The germline V and J ends were trimmed by 3 bases and 2 bases, with 28 bases remaining between them. The length of the CDR3 is 19 residues. The germline V gene encodes CDR1 DFQATT and CDR2 SNEGSKA (reference sequence). The CDR3 bases are TGCAGTGCTAGTTCCCCGTCAACGTCGGCCGGAAGGAGGCAAGAGACCCAGTACTTC. It encodes CSASSPSTSAGRRQETQYF.

Many counts were recorded for this clonotype. This chain joins TRBV20-1 and TRBJ2-3; 11 bases match TRBD2. J lost 7 bases, V lost 3 bases, and 12 bases had no gene match. CDR1 and CDR2 (germline): DFQATT, SNEGSKA (reference sequence). CDR3 length equals 16 residues. CDR3 nucleotides: TGCAGTGCTAGCCCTACTAGCGGGAGTGTAGTAAATACGCAGTATTTT. It specifies CSASPTSGSVVNTQYF.

Regarding this clonotype: Compared with germline, one end of the junction differs, possibly owing to a read error. CDR3 loop: CASSKTPSGGRTDTQYF. In DNA, the CDR3 is TGTGCCAGCAGTAAAACCCCCAGCGGGGGGCGCACAGATACGCAGTATTTT. The V call is TRBV19, the J call TRBJ2-3, with 9 bases matching TRBD2. The length of the CDR3 is 17 residues. CDR1 is LNHDA and CDR2 is SQIVND in the germline V gene (reference sequence). The whole variable domain, remainder taken from reference TRBV19 and TRBJ2-3, is DGGITQSPKYLFRKEGQNVTLSCEQNLNHDAMYWYRQDPGQGLRLIYYSQIVNDFQKGDIAEGYSVSREKKESFPLTVTSAQKNPTAFYLCASSKTPSGGRTDTQYFGPGTRLTVL.